The 20 T cell receptor beta chains presented below share a single source sample, sequenced in a study of CD8+ T cells in alopecia areata. Extracted RNA was reverse transcribed into cDNA, the sequencing template. Profiling relied on immunoSEQ multiplex PCR, and the TCRdb table lists in-frame clones only, not all of them. The table lists roughly 190,000 clones, roughly three fifths of them singletons. The treatment was: oral pan-JAK inhibitor, 5-10 mg twice daily. The starting material was CD4+ T cells sorted from blood, obtained at week 4, from a patient treated with tofacitinib. All receptors come from a human donor with alopecia areata.

V and J are TRBV30 and TRBJ2-1; 8 positions agree with TRBD2. CDR3 length: 16 residues. Losses at the gene ends were 2 bases for V and 2 bases for J; bases not matched to a gene: 8. Germline V gives CDR1 GTSNPN, CDR2 SVGIG (reference sequence). The CDR3 DNA reads as TGTGCCTGGAGTCCTACCCGTAGCGGGGCCTACAATGAGCAGTTCTTC. It encodes CAWSPTRSGAYNEQFF.

V is TRBV2 and J is TRBJ1-4; D may be TRBD1 (6 bases). The V and J ends lost 8 bases and 8 bases respectively, with 12 bases between them. The CDR3 consists of 12 residues. Germline values: CDR1 SNHLY, CDR2 FYNNEI. The CDR3 is CASFRGEEKLFF. Here the CDR3 DNA reads TGTGCCAGCTTCAGGGGAGAGGAAAAACTGTTTTTT.

This clone was seen a few times. This chain uses TRBV2 with TRBJ1-5, with D unclear. CDR1 is SNHLY and CDR2 is FYNNEI in the germline V gene. Trimming cost V 4 bases and J 5 bases, with 6 bases left between them. This CDR3 is built from 12 residues. The CDR3 nucleotides are TGTGCCAGCAGTGGGGGAGATCAGCCCCAGCATTTT. Translated, it gives CASSGGDQPQHF.

V and J are TRBV30 and TRBJ1-6, with 12 positions matching TRBD1. Germline values: CDR1 GTSNPN, CDR2 SVGIG (reference sequence). V was clipped by 4 bases and J by 7 bases; unmatched bases: 17. The CDR3 length is 19 residues. The DNA for the CDR3 is TGTGCCTGGACCCTGGCGGAGCGGGACAGGGGGCGAAGGAATTCACCCCTCCACTTT. This translates into CAWTLAERDRGRRNSPLHF.

This clone has a handful of counts. This rearrangement joins TRBV6-5 to TRBJ1-2; 9 bases map to TRBD1. V dropped 7 bases and J dropped 4; count of bases not matched to a gene: 10. This CDR3 is built from 15 residues. The germline V gene has CDR1 MNHEY and CDR2 SVGAGI. The CDR3 DNA follows: TGTGCCAGCACCATGGGACAGGGAAAAACCTATGGCTACACCTTC. It is translated as CASTMGQGKTYGYTF.

This clone came up once. The chain carries TRBV13 and TRBJ2-7; tentatively, D is TRBD2 (5 bases). Trimming left V 8 bases short and J 6 bases short, with 14 bases between. The germline V gene encodes CDR1 PRHDT and CDR2 FYEKMQ (reference sequence). The CDR3 has 12 amino acids. The CDR3 region has the DNA TGTGCCAGCGGATCCCTCCGGGGCGAGCAGTACTTC. Protein sequence: CASGSLRGEQYF. Full variable domain (remainder filled in from reference TRBV13 and TRBJ2-7): AAGVIQSPRHLIKEKRETATLKCYPIPRHDTVYWYQQGPGQDPQFLISFYEKMQSDKGSIPDRFSAQQFSDYHSELNMSSLELGDSALYFCASGSLRGEQYFGPGTRLTVT.

V and J are TRBV29-1 and TRBJ1-2, with D possibly matching TRBD1 (5 bases). CDR3 length: 15 residues. V was cut by 4 bases and J by 7 bases, with 22 bases left in between. CDR1 and CDR2 from the germline V gene are SQVTM and ANQGSEA. CDR3 in amino acids: CSVVTQEIATGGYTF. The CDR3 nucleotides read TGCAGCGTTGTTACACAGGAGATAGCAACGGGTGGCTACACCTTC.

The CDR3 region is CASSDRFFQETQYF. The CDR3 DNA is TGTGCCAGCAGCGACAGATTCTTCCAAGAGACCCAGTACTTC. V usage is TRBV6-5 and J usage is TRBJ2-5; D might be TRBD1 (5 bases). Germline V gene sequence: CDR1 MNHEY, CDR2 SVGAGI. This CDR3 is 14 amino acids long. The V gene lost 6 bases and the J gene lost 1 base, with 12 bases spanning the gap.

A few counts support this clone. The chain has TRBV14 and TRBJ2-5; the match to TRBD1 covers 8 bases. The trim removed 5 bases at V and 3 bases at J, leaving 5 bases unmatched. Germline CDR1 is SGHDN and CDR2 is FVKESK. The CDR3 spans 14 residues. CDR3 coding DNA: TGTGCCAGCAGCGAGGACAGGGCGGAAGAGACCCAGTACTTC. Protein: CASSEDRAEETQYF.

The chain couples TRBV25-1 to TRBJ2-1, with 7 bases that match TRBD2. Germline CDR1 MGHDK, CDR2 SYGVNS. This CDR3 comprises 16 residues. J was trimmed by 5 bases and V by 0 bases; bases with no gene match: 7. CDR3 in DNA: TGTGCCAGCAGTGAATATGGGGTGCGGGGGAACAATGAGCAGTTCTTC. This translates into CASSEYGVRGNNEQFF.

The chain couples TRBV30 to TRBJ2-3; 9 nucleotides agree with TRBD2. The ends lost 2 bases at V and 6 bases at J; junction bases unmatched: 3. This CDR3 region has 13 residues. Germline V gene lookup returns CDR1 GTSNPN and CDR2 SVGIG (reference sequence). CDR3 residues: CAWSSGGRDTQYF. In DNA, the CDR3 is TGTGCCTGGAGTAGCGGGGGGAGGGATACGCAGTATTTT.

The chain recombines TRBV29-1 with TRBJ2-7; tentative D call: TRBD2 (6 bases). The CDR3 has 12 amino acids. V dropped 4 bases and J dropped 3 bases, with 10 bases sitting between them. Germline CDR1 is SQVTM and CDR2 is ANQGSEA. This CDR3 reads CSVAPGSYEQYF. The CDR3 region has the DNA TGCAGCGTTGCACCCGGGAGCTACGAGCAGTACTTC.

The rearrangement uses TRBV5-1 and TRBJ2-7; 12 bases agree with TRBD2. CDR3 size: 17 residues. The trim removed 0 bases at V and 5 bases at J, leaving 9 bases unmatched. CDR1 and CDR2 from the germline V gene are SGHRS and YFSETQ. CDR3 loop: CASSLVVPSGGGHEQYF. In DNA form, the CDR3 reads TGCGCCAGCAGCTTGGTGGTCCCTAGCGGGGGGGGCCACGAGCAGTACTTC.

The chain links TRBV30 to TRBJ2-5; 10 bases are a match to TRBD1. The CDR3 is made up of 13 amino acids. After removal of 7 bases from V and 5 bases from J, the junction contained 7 bases not matched to a gene. CDR1 is GTSNPN, CDR2 SVGIG, per germline (reference sequence). CDR3 coding DNA: TGTGCCTCCAAGACAGGGGGCCTGGAGACCCAGTACTTC. Translating it yields CASKTGGLETQYF.

The V gene is TRBV28, the J gene TRBJ1-5, with D uncertain. Trimming cost V 4 bases and J 4 bases, with 11 bases left between them. The CDR3 length is 14 residues. Germline loops: CDR1 MDHEN, CDR2 SYDVKM. DNA of the CDR3: TGTGCCAGCAGTTATAAGATGCGGAATCAGCCCCAGCATTTT. It specifies CASSYKMRNQPQHF. The full variable domain, with the rest looked up from reference TRBV28 and TRBJ1-5, is DVKVTQSSRYLVKRTGEKVFLECVQDMDHENMFWYRQDPGLGLRLIYFSYDVKMKEKGDIPEGYSVSREKKERFSLILESASTNQTSMYLCASSYKMRNQPQHFGDGTRLSIL.

This clone was seen only a few times. The rearrangement links TRBV6-1 to TRBJ1-1; no firm D call. The CDR3 loop spans 14 amino acids. CDR1 and CDR2 (germline): MNHNS, SASEGT. Between the trimmed V and J ends, which lost 4 bases and 0 bases, there was a span of 9 bases. CDR3 in DNA: TGTGCCAGCAGTGCGGTACAAATGAACACTGAAGCTTTCTTT. Its translation is CASSAVQMNTEAFF.

This chain joins TRBV6-5 and TRBJ1-1; 7 bases line up with TRBD1. CDR3 length: 12 amino acids. V gave up 7 bases and J gave up 1 base; unmatched junction bases: 0. Germline loops: CDR1 MNHEY, CDR2 SVGAGI. The CDR3 nucleotides read TGTGCCAGCAACAGGGGGAACACTGAAGCTTTCTTT. Amino acids: CASNRGNTEAFF.

The rearrangement uses TRBV5-4 and TRBJ2-5, with D possibly matching TRBD2 (5 bases). Trimming took off 3 bases at V and 10 bases at J, with 16 bases between the two ends. This CDR3 comprises 13 residues. Germline CDR1 SGHNT, CDR2 YYREEE (reference sequence). The CDR3 sequence: CASSSPIGENQYF. The CDR3 DNA follows: TGTGCCAGCAGCTCACCGATCGGGGAAAACCAGTACTTC.

J is TRBJ2-2 and V is TRBV5-1, with TRBD1 as a possible D gene (5 bases). Germline V gene data show CDR1 as SGHRS and CDR2 as YFSETQ. This CDR3 comprises 18 residues. Trimming pared 0 bases from V and 4 bases from J, leaving 19 bases between. The CDR3, as DNA: TGCGCCAGCAGCTTGGGGCTTGACAGTGGATTCGTCACCGGGGAGCTGTTTTTT. This encodes CASSLGLDSGFVTGELFF. Full variable domain (outside the CDR3, taken from reference TRBV5-1 and TRBJ2-2): KAGVTQTPRYLIKTRGQQVTLSCSPISGHRSVSWYQQTPGQGLQFLFEYFSETQRNKGNFPGRFSGRQFSNSRSEMNVSTLELGDSALYLCASSLGLDSGFVTGELFFGEGSRLTVL.

This chain uses TRBV29-1 with TRBJ1-2; 10 bases line up with TRBD1. V was pared by 7 bases and J by 4 bases, with 15 bases of the junction left unmatched. The CDR3 contains 16 residues. CDR1 is SQVTM, CDR2 ANQGSEA, per germline. The chain's CDR3 is CSAAPGQGIKFYGYTF. The CDR3 nucleotides are TGCAGCGCCGCCCCGGGACAGGGGATTAAATTCTATGGCTACACCTTC.